One sample yielded the 27 T cell receptor beta chains listed below, sequenced in a study of T cell repertoires in cytomegalovirus infection. Their recognized antigens are unknown. TCRdb reprocessed the reads via MiXCR and lists one record per CDR3 protein. The sample has 200,000 to 250,000 distinct CDR3 sequences; 35% to 40% are singletons. The sequenced sample was CD8+ T cells from cultured PBMCs, obtained from culture after CMV antigen stimulation. The receptor set was obtained from a human donor in good health (CMV status not recorded). Some clones in this sample may be carry-over from other donors' samples.

V usage is TRBV6-5 and J usage is TRBJ2-2; D may correspond to TRBD1 or TRBD2 (6 bases each). From germline, CDR1 is MNHEY and CDR2 SVGAGI. This CDR3 spans 18 amino acids. Trimming took 0 bases from V and 3 from J, leaving 17 bases between them. CDR3 in DNA: TGTGCCAGCAGTTACTCCCACTTGGGGGGCAAGGACACCGGGGAGCTGTTTTTT. Amino acids: CASSYSHLGGKDTGELFF.

This clonotype came up many times. The rearrangement uses TRBV7-8 and TRBJ2-7; 8 bases are a match to TRBD1. Germline V gene lookup returns CDR1 SGHVS and CDR2 FQNEAQ. V shed 4 bases, J shed 5 bases, and the junction held 10 bases outside the gene matches. The CDR3 has 15 amino acids. CDR3 sequence reads: CASSYTRQGTHEQYF. The CDR3 DNA follows: TGTGCCAGCAGCTATACCAGACAGGGGACCCACGAGCAGTACTTC.

The chain is built from TRBV4-1 and TRBJ2-7; no clear D gene. Trimming left V 1 base short and J 5 bases short, with 15 bases between. The CDR3 contains 15 residues. The V gene's germline CDR1 is MGHRA and CDR2 YSYEKL. The CDR3 nucleotides read TGCGCCAGCAGCCAAGCGTTTGAATTATCCGACGAGCAGTACTTC. Translating gives CASSQAFELSDEQYF.

The chain employs TRBV10-3 and TRBJ2-1, with 9 positions matching TRBD1. Germline trimming cut 1 base from V and 3 bases from J; bases unmatched to any gene: 1. The CDR3 contains 15 residues. Germline values: CDR1 ENHRY, CDR2 SYGVKD. The CDR3 here is CAISEWDRDYNEQFF. CDR3 nucleotides: TGTGCCATCAGTGAGTGGGACAGGGACTACAATGAGCAGTTCTTC.

This chain links TRBV28 with TRBJ2-3; possible D gene TRBD2, 5 bases. Trimming took 5 bases from V and 0 from J, leaving 12 bases between them. The CDR3 length is 15 residues. The V gene's germline CDR1 is MDHEN and CDR2 SYDVKM. CDR3 in DNA: TGTGCCAGCAGTGAATCACTAGGGAGCACAGATACGCAGTATTTT. Translation gives CASSESLGSTDTQYF.

The rearrangement uses TRBV20-1 and TRBJ1-1, with 8 bases aligning to TRBD1. The CDR3 is 16 amino acids. Germline loops: CDR1 DFQATT, CDR2 SNEGSKA (reference sequence). J lost 2 bases, V lost 0 bases, and 8 bases had no gene match. The CDR3 sequence: CSARDLVGTGNTEAFF. CDR3 bases: TGCAGTGCTAGAGATTTGGTAGGGACAGGTAACACTGAAGCTTTCTTT.

The rearrangement joins TRBV12-3 or TRBV12-4 to TRBJ1-1; no definite D call. V lost 4 bases to trimming and J lost 1 base, with 13 bases between them. This CDR3 comprises 15 residues. In DNA, the CDR3 is TGTGCCAGCAGTTCCCTTGGGAATTCGAACACTGAAGCTTTCTTT. Its translation: CASSSLGNSNTEAFF.

This chain uses TRBV28 with TRBJ2-3, with TRBD1 matching 7 bases. The germline gives CDR1 MDHEN, CDR2 SYDVKM. This CDR3 has 14 residues. Trimming removed 5 bases from V and 4 bases from J; junction bases left unmatched: 6. The chain's CDR3 is CASSTTGIPDTQYF. The CDR3 DNA sequence: TGTGCCAGCAGTACGACAGGGATCCCAGATACGCAGTATTTT. The full variable domain, its missing parts supplied by reference TRBV28 and TRBJ2-3, is DVKVTQSSRYLVKRTGEKVFLECVQDMDHENMFWYRQDPGLGLRLIYFSYDVKMKEKGDIPEGYSVSREKKERFSLILESASTNQTSMYLCASSTTGIPDTQYFGPGTRLTVL.

This clonotype was observed once. The chain has TRBV19 and TRBJ2-7, with 9 bases fitting TRBD1. Unmatched junction bases numbered 5, after V lost 4 bases and J lost 4 bases. The CDR3 is 14 amino acids. From germline, CDR1 is LNHDA and CDR2 SQIVND (reference sequence). The CDR3 here is CASSNRDRAYEQYF. The CDR3 nucleotides are TGTGCCAGTAGTAACCGGGACAGGGCGTACGAGCAGTACTTC.

The chain is built from TRBV5-4 and TRBJ2-5; possibly TRBD1 or TRBD2 for D (5 bases each). The ends were cut back, 2 bases at V and 2 bases at J, with 10 bases in the middle. This CDR3 comprises 14 residues. Per germline, CDR1 SGHNT and CDR2 YYREEE (reference sequence). CDR3 DNA sequence: TGTGCCAGCAGCTTCCGGGGCGATCAAGAGACCCAGTACTTC. It translates to CASSFRGDQETQYF.

The rearrangement joins TRBV20-1 to TRBJ2-3, with unresolved D. The V gene lost 0 bases and the J gene lost 6 bases, with 10 bases spanning the gap. The CDR3 runs 13 residues. CDR1 and CDR2 from the germline V gene are DFQATT and SNEGSKA (reference sequence). This CDR3 is CSARDFRLDTQYF. For the CDR3, the DNA is TGCAGTGCTAGAGATTTTCGCCTGGATACGCAGTATTTT.

The J gene is TRBJ2-1, the V gene TRBV7-2; D not resolved. CDR1 and CDR2 (germline): SGHTA, FQGNSA. V was cut by 6 bases and J by 8 bases, with 8 bases left in between. This CDR3 is 11 amino acids long. The chain's CDR3 is CASSFDYEQFF. As DNA, the CDR3 is TGTGCCAGCAGTTTCGATTATGAGCAGTTCTTC.

This clonotype has a single count. The V gene is TRBV7-3, the J gene TRBJ2-2, with TRBD2 identical over 10 bases. The CDR3 spans 17 residues. Per germline, CDR1 SGHTA and CDR2 FQGTGA. V lost 4 bases, J lost 4 bases, and 9 bases stayed unmatched. CDR3 sequence reads: CASSYSGGLVGTGELFF. The CDR3 DNA is TGTGCCAGCAGCTATAGCGGGGGGTTAGTTGGCACCGGGGAGCTGTTTTTT.

The chain combines TRBV20-1 with TRBJ2-7; a possible D gene is TRBD2 (5 bases). CDR1 and CDR2 (germline): DFQATT, SNEGSKA (reference sequence). Trimming left V 2 bases short and J 3 bases short, with 11 bases between. The CDR3 is made up of 13 amino acids. The CDR3: CSARPSGFYEQYF. CDR3 sequence (DNA): TGCAGTGCTAGACCCTCGGGATTCTACGAGCAGTACTTC.

The chain couples TRBV19 to TRBJ2-7; weak D call: TRBD1 (5 bases). The V gene lost 3 bases and the J gene lost 0 bases, with 9 bases spanning the gap. CDR3 length: 14 amino acids. CDR1 is LNHDA and CDR2 is SQIVND in the germline V gene (reference sequence). This CDR3 is CASSIAGISYEQYF. The CDR3 DNA reads as TGTGCCAGTAGTATTGCAGGGATCTCCTACGAGCAGTACTTC.

This clonotype was counted a few times. The CDR3: CASSLSGGLREAGYTF. For the CDR3, the DNA is TGTGCCAGCAGCCTCTCTGGGGGCCTCCGGGAGGCTGGCTACACCTTC. This rearrangement joins TRBV7-9 to TRBJ1-2, with D perhaps TRBD1 (6 bases). The length of the CDR3 is 16 residues. Germline lookup yields CDR1 SEHNR and CDR2 FQNEAQ (reference sequence). Between the trimmed V and J ends, which lost 5 bases and 7 bases, there was a span of 23 bases. The complete variable domain, with remaining parts taken from reference TRBV7-9 and TRBJ1-2, reads DTGVSQNPRHKITKRGQNVTFRCDPISEHNRLYWYRQTLGQGPEFLTYFQNEAQLEKSRLLSDRFSAERPKGSFSTLEIQRTEQGDSAMYLCASSLSGGLREAGYTFGSGTRLTVV.

The chain joins TRBV7-8 to TRBJ2-7, with TRBD2 matching over 14 bases. The ends lost 5 bases at V and 4 bases at J; junction bases unmatched: 10. The CDR3 extends over 17 amino acids. The V gene's germline CDR1 is SGHVS and CDR2 FQNEAQ. The CDR3 coding sequence is TGTGCCAGCAGCCCCGGACTAGCGGGGGGAAGTACGTACGAGCAGTACTTC. It is translated as CASSPGLAGGSTYEQYF.

This clonotype was picked up a small number of times. The DNA is left out, because the CDR3 cannot be placed on it with certainty; the CDR3 is given as TCRdb lists it. The chain links TRBV7-5 to TRBJ1-1. TRBV7-5 is annotated as a pseudogene. Inclusive of both ends, the CDR3 amounts to 18 amino acids. CDR3 residues: CISVPEAESLDRNTEAFF.

The genes are TRBV7-3 and TRBJ1-2; D gene uncertain. The V gene's germline CDR1 is SGHTA and CDR2 FQGTGA. The germline V and J ends were trimmed by 5 bases and 2 bases, with 15 bases remaining between them. The CDR3 is made up of 15 amino acids. The CDR3, as DNA: TGTGCCAGCAGCCAAGACACCCACCTGAACTATGGCTACACCTTC. Translation: CASSQDTHLNYGYTF.

V gene TRBV6-1 combines with J gene TRBJ1-1; D possibly corresponds to TRBD1 (5 bases). V lost 8 bases and J lost 2, with 18 bases in between. The CDR3 extends over 15 amino acids. CDR1 is MNHNS, CDR2 SASEGT, per germline. The CDR3 spells CASLRGVGGNTEAFF. CDR3 coding DNA: TGTGCCAGCCTTCGGGGGGTGGGGGGAAACACTGAAGCTTTCTTT.

The rearrangement uses TRBV28 and TRBJ2-1; 10 bases agree with TRBD2. V was clipped by 5 bases and J by 9 bases; unmatched bases: 4. Germline V gives CDR1 MDHEN, CDR2 SYDVKM. This CDR3 has 13 amino acids. This CDR3 reads CASSPGLAAEQFF. In nucleotides, the CDR3 is TGTGCCAGCAGTCCAGGACTAGCGGCTGAGCAGTTCTTC.

The chain links TRBV18 to TRBJ2-5, with TRBD1 as a possible D gene (5 bases). Germline V gives CDR1 KGHSH, CDR2 LQKENI. Trimming left V 2 bases short and J 3 bases short, with 7 bases between. The CDR3 length is 13 residues. The CDR3 bases are TGTGCCAGCTCACCAGGGGCAAAAGAGACCCAGTACTTC. Amino acid sequence: CASSPGAKETQYF.

The chain carries TRBV27 and TRBJ1-1; TRBD1 agrees at 9 bases. The V gene end was trimmed by 6 bases and the J gene end by 7 bases; junction bases not matched to a gene: 6. The CDR3 is 13 residues long. Germline loops: CDR1 MNHEY, CDR2 SMNVEV (reference sequence). CDR3 loop: CASRGTGKHEAFF. The CDR3 DNA follows: TGTGCCAGCAGAGGGACAGGGAAACATGAAGCTTTCTTT.

This clonotype has just a few counts. The chain recombines TRBV27 with TRBJ2-1; D not certain. The V and J ends lost 2 bases and 6 bases respectively, with 17 bases between them. The CDR3 is 16 residues long. CDR1 and CDR2 (germline): MNHEY, SMNVEV (reference sequence). In nucleotides, the CDR3 is TGTGCCAGCAGTTTAATTAGGGCAGCCCAGTTCAATGAGCAGTTCTTC. Its protein product is CASSLIRAAQFNEQFF.

V gene TRBV27 combines with J gene TRBJ1-1, with TRBD1 matching over 7 bases. Germline CDR1 is MNHEY and CDR2 is SMNVEV (reference sequence). J gave up 0 bases and V 7 bases, and 11 bases lay outside the gene matches. The CDR3 consists of 16 residues. The CDR3 region is CASTSTWGQLNTEAFF. CDR3 nucleotides: TGTGCCAGCACCAGCACTTGGGGACAGTTGAACACTGAAGCTTTCTTT.

The rearrangement uses TRBV27 and TRBJ1-4; D may be TRBD1 (5 bases). V lost 2 bases, J lost 0 bases, and 10 bases lay in between. CDR1 and CDR2 from the germline V gene are MNHEY and SMNVEV (reference sequence). The CDR3 has 16 residues. Here the CDR3 DNA reads TGTGCCAGCAGTTTAAGACAGCTTGCAACTAATGAAAAACTGTTTTTT. Encoded protein: CASSLRQLATNEKLFF.

This chain joins TRBV19 and TRBJ2-7; no clear D. CDR1 and CDR2 (germline): LNHDA, SQIVND (reference sequence). V lost 4 bases, J lost 1 base, and 14 bases lay in between. The CDR3 has 15 residues. CDR3 coding DNA: TGTGCCAGTAGTAAGGCAGGTCAAAGATCCTACGAGCAGTACTTC. Its protein is CASSKAGQRSYEQYF.